The next 8 T cell receptor beta chains were all read from a single sample in a study of blood T cells in healthy people across ages. With a J-beta primer mix and a sample-barcoded 5' primer, a second PCR ran about 7 to 12 cycles. TCRdb re-called the 5' RACE reads through MiXCR, storing one row per CDR3 protein. The sample carries about 1.5 million distinct CDR3 sequences, 42% recorded once. Source material: blood. Receptors were obtained from a woman between 18 and 29 years old in good health.

The chain carries TRBV27 and TRBJ2-5, with D maybe TRBD2 (6 bases). This CDR3 region has 14 residues. V lost 6 bases and J 0 bases, leaving 11 bases between the germline ends. The V gene's germline CDR1 is MNHEY and CDR2 SMNVEV (reference sequence). CDR3 protein: CASSPWEDQETQYF. CDR3 coding DNA: TGTGCCAGCAGCCCTTGGGAGGACCAAGAGACCCAGTACTTC.

CDR3 nucleotides: TGTGCCAGCTTACCGACGGGAAGCACAGATACGCAGTATTTT. This encodes CASLPTGSTDTQYF. V and J are TRBV18 and TRBJ2-3; possibly TRBD2 for D (5 bases). CDR1 and CDR2 (germline): KGHSH, LQKENI. V gave up 7 bases and J gave up 0 bases, with 11 bases separating them. This CDR3 has 14 residues.

DNA of the CDR3: TGCGCCAGCAGCCAAGAGAATACAGCTAACTATGGCTACACCTTC. Residues: CASSQENTANYGYTF. The chain uses TRBV4-3 and TRBJ1-2; no reliable D call. V shed 0 bases and J shed 0 bases, with 8 bases lying between them. This CDR3 region has 15 residues. The germline gives CDR1 LGHNA, CDR2 YSLEER.

This chain connects TRBV6-1 to TRBJ2-3; maybe TRBD2 (7 bases). Between the trimmed V and J ends, which lost 1 base and 2 bases, there was a span of 13 bases. Germline lookup yields CDR1 MNHNS and CDR2 SASEGT. The CDR3 length is 16 residues. In nucleotides, the CDR3 is TGTGCCAGCAGTGAAGTTCGGGGGGCCCACACAGATACGCAGTATTTT. Protein sequence: CASSEVRGAHTDTQYF.

This clonotype came up once. The rearrangement joins TRBV4-1 to TRBJ2-3, with TRBD2 identical over 11 bases. Unmatched junction bases numbered 6, after V lost 0 bases and J lost 4 bases. CDR1 MGHRA and CDR2 YSYEKL come from the germline V gene. The CDR3 totals 17 residues. The CDR3 here is CASSQDFLAGGSDTQYF. For the CDR3, the DNA is TGCGCCAGCAGCCAAGATTTCCTAGCGGGGGGTTCAGATACGCAGTATTTT.

The V gene is TRBV4-3, the J gene TRBJ2-3; tentative D call: TRBD2 (5 bases). The CDR3 has 16 amino acids. Germline V lookup: CDR1 LGHNA, CDR2 YSLEER. V lost 9 bases and J 6 bases, leaving 25 bases between the germline ends. The CDR3 sequence: CASSKAAGRFSDTQYF. The CDR3 bases are TGCGCCAGTAGCAAAGCGGCTGGTAGATTCTCGGATACGCAGTATTTT.

The V gene is TRBV5-1, the J gene TRBJ2-1; D gene ambiguous. Germline V gene lookup returns CDR1 SGHRS and CDR2 YFSETQ. CDR3 size: 14 residues. Trimming pared 5 bases from V and 0 bases from J, leaving 9 bases between. The CDR3: CASRGLDSYNEQFF. DNA of the CDR3: TGCGCCAGCAGGGGTCTAGACTCCTACAATGAGCAGTTCTTC. Variable domain in full (rest from reference TRBV5-1 and TRBJ2-1): KAGVTQTPRYLIKTRGQQVTLSCSPISGHRSVSWYQQTPGQGLQFLFEYFSETQRNKGNFPGRFSGRQFSNSRSEMNVSTLELGDSALYLCASRGLDSYNEQFFGPGTRLTVL.

The rearrangement links TRBV6-1 to TRBJ1-3, with a weak D call TRBD1 (5 bases). Germline V lookup: CDR1 MNHNS, CDR2 SASEGT. V was cut by 2 bases and J by 4 bases, with 12 bases left in between. This CDR3 spans 15 amino acids. The CDR3 bases are TGTGCCAGCAGTGAATTGGGGCGCGAAGGAAACACCATATATTTT. Protein product: CASSELGREGNTIYF.